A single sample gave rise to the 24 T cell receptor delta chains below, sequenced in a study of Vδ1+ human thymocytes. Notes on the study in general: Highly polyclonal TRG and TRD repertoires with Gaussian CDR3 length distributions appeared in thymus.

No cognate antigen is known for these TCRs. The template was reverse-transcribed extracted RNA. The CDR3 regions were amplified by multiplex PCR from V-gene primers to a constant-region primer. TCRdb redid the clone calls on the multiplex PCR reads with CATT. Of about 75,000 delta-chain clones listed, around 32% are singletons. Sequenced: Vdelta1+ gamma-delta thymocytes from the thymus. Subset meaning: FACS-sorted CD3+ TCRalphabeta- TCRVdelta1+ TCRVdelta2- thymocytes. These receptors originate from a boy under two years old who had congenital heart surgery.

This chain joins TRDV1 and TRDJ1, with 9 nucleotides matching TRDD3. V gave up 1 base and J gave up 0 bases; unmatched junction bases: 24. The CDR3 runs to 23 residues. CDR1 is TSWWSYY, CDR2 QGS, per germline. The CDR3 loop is CALGEPGITASTGGPTNTDKLIF. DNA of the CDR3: TGTGCTCTTGGGGAACCGGGGATTACCGCAAGTACTGGGGGACCAACTAACACCGATAAACTCATCTTT.

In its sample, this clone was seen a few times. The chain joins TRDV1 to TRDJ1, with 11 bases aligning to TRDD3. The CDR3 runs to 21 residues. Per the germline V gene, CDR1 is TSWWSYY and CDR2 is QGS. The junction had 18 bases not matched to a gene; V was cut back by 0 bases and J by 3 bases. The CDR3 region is CALGELAPDWGINVLSDKLIF. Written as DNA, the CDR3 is TGTGCTCTTGGGGAACTAGCCCCCGACTGGGGGATAAACGTCTTGTCCGATAAACTCATCTTT.

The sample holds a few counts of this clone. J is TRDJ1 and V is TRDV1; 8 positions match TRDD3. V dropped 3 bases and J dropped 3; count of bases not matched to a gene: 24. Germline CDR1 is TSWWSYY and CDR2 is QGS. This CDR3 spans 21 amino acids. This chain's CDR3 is CALGDPSLSLPQYWGSDKLIF. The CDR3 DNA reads TGTGCTCTTGGGGACCCAAGCCTCAGCCTTCCCCAGTACTGGGGGTCCGATAAACTCATCTTT.

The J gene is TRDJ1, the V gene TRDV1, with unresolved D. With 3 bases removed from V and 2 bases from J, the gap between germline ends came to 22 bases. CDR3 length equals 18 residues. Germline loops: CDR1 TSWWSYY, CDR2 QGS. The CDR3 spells CALGDLSPGMLRTDKLIF. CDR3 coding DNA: TGTGCTCTTGGGGACCTCTCCCCGGGAATGCTTAGAACCGATAAACTCATCTTT.

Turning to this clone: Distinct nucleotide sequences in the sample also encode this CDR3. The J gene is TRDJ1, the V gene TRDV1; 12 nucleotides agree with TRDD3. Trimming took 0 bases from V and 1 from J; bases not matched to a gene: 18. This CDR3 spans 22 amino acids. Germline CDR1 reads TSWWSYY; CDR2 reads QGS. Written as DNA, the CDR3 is TGTGCTCTTGGGGAACTCGCCCCTCCTCCTTACTGGGGGATACCCATCACCGATAAACTCATCTTT. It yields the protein CALGELAPPPYWGIPITDKLIF.

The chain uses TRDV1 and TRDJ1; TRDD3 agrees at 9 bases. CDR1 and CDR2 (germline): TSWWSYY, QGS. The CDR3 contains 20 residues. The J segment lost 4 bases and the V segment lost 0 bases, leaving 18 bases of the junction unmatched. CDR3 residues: CALGELLLTTGGQGGDKLIF. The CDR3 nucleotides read TGTGCTCTTGGGGAACTCCTCCTTACTACTGGGGGACAGGGGGGCGATAAACTCATCTTT.

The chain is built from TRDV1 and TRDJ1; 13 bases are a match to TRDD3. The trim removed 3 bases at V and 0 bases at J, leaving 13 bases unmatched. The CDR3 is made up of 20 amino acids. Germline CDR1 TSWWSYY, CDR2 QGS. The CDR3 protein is CALGEPVFLLGDTDTDKLIF. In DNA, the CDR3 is TGTGCTCTTGGGGAGCCTGTCTTCCTACTGGGGGATACGGACACCGATAAACTCATCTTT.

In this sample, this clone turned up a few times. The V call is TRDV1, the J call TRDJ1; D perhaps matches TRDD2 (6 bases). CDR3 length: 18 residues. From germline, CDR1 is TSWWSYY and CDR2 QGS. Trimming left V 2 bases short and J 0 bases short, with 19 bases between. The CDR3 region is CALGETFHFLTYTDKLIF. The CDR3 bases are TGTGCTCTTGGGGAAACCTTCCACTTTCTTACGTACACCGATAAACTCATCTTT.

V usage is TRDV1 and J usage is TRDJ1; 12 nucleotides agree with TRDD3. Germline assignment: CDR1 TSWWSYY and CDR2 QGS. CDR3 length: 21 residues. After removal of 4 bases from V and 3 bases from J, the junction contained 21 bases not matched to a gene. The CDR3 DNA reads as TGTGCTCTTGGGGGCGCTATCCTAGTACTGGGGGATACCGGGCCCGCCGATAAACTCATCTTT. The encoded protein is CALGGAILVLGDTGPADKLIF.

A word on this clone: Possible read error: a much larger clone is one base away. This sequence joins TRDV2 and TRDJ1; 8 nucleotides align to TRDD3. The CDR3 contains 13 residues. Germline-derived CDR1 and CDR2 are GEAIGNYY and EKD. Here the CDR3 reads CACATASGIRLIF. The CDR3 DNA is TGTGCCTGTGCCACCGCAAGTGGGATACGACTCATCTTT.

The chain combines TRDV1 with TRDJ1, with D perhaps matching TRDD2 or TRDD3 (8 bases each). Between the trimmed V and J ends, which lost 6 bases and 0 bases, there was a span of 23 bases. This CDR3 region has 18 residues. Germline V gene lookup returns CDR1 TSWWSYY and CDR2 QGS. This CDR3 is CALGLPTSWGMYTDKLIF. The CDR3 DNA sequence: TGTGCTCTTGGACTTCCTACTTCTTGGGGGATGTACACCGATAAACTCATCTTT.

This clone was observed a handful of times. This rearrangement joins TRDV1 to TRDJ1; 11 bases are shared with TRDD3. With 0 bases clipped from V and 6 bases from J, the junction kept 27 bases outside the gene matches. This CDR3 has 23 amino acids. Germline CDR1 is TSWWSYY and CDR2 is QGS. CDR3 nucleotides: TGTGCTCTTGGGGAACTAGTGCCTTCCTACCGCCTACTGGGGGATAAGAACGCTCATAAACTCATCTTT. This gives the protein CALGELVPSYRLLGDKNAHKLIF.

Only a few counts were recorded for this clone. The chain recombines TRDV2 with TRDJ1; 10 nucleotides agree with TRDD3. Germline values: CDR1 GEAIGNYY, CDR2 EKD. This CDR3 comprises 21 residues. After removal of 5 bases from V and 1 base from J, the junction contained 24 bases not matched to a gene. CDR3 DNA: TGTGCCTGTGGGGACCCCTGGAGGGACTGGGGGATGGAAGCCCCCACCGATAAACTCATCTTT. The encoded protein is CACGDPWRDWGMEAPTDKLIF.

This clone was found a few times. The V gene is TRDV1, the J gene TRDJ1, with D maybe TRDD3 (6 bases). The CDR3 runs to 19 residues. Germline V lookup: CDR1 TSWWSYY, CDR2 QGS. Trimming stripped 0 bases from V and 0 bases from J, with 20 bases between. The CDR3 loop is CALGELPVPWGLYTDKLIF. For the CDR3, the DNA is TGTGCTCTTGGGGAACTTCCTGTACCCTGGGGACTGTACACCGATAAACTCATCTTT.

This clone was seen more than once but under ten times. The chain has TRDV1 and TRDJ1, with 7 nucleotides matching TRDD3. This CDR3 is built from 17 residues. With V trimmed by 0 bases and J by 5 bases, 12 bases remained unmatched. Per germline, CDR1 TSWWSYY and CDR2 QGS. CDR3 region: CALGELIWGSNGDKLIF. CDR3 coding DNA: TGTGCTCTTGGGGAACTCATCTGGGGGTCCAACGGAGATAAACTCATCTTT.

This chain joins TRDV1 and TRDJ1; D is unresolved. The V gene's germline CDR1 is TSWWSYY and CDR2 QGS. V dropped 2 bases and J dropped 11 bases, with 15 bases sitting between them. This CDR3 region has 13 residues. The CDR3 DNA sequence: TGTGCTCTTGGGGAAGTCCCTCGGGGTGGGCTCATCTTT. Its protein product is CALGEVPRGGLIF.

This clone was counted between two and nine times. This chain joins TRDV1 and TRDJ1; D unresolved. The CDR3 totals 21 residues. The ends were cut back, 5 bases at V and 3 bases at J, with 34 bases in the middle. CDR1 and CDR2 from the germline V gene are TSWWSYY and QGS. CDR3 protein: CALGIHRGSQPRVRNADKLIF. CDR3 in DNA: TGTGCTCTTGGGATACACCGGGGTTCCCAACCGAGGGTACGGAACGCCGATAAACTCATCTTT.

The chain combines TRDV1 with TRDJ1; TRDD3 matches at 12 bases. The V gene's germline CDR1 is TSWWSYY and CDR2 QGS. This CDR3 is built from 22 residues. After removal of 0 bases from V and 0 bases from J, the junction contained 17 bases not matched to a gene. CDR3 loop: CALGELLLLGDTKVGHTDKLIF. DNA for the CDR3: TGTGCTCTTGGGGAACTCCTTCTGCTGGGGGATACGAAGGTAGGCCACACCGATAAACTCATCTTT.

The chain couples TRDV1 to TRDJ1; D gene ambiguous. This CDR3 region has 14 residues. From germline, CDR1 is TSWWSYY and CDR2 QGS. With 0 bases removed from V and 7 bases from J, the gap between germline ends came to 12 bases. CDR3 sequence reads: CALGELPPSTKLIF. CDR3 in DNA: TGTGCTCTTGGGGAACTACCTCCGTCTACTAAACTCATCTTT.

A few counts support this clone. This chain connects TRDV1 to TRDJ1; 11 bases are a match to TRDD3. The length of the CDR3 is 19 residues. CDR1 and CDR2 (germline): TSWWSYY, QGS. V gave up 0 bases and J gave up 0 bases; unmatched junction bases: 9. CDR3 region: CALGELCLGDTGYTDKLIF. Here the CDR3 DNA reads TGTGCTCTTGGGGAACTATGCCTGGGGGATACAGGGTACACCGATAAACTCATCTTT.

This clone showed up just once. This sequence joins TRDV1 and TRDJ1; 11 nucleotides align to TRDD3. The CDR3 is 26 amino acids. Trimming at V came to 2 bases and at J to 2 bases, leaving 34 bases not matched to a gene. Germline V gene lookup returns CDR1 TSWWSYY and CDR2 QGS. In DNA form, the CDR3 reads TGTGCTCTTGGGGAATGGCCTTCCTATTCTCCAAGGGCTGGACTGGGGGATAACTTGAGGACCGATAAACTCATCTTT. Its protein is CALGEWPSYSPRAGLGDNLRTDKLIF.

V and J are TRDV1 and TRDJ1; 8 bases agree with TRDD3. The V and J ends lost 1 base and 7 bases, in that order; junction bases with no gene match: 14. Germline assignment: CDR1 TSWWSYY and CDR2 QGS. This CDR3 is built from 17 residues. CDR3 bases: TGTGCTCTTGGGGAACGCGGCAACGATGGGGGATCCGGTAAACTCATCTTT. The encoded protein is CALGERGNDGGSGKLIF.

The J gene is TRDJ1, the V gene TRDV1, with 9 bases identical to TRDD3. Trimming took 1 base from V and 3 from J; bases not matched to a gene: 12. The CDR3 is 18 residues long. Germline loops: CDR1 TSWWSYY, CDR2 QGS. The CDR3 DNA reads TGTGCTCTTGGGGAACCTACAGGGGATACGCGAGGGGCCGATAAACTCATCTTT. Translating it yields CALGEPTGDTRGADKLIF.

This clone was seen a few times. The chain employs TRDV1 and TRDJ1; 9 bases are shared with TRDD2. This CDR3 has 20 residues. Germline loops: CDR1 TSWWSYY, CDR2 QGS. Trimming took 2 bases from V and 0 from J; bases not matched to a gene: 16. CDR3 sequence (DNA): TGTGCTCTTGGGGAATCCTTCCTACTGAGGGATAACCCGTACACCGATAAACTCATCTTT. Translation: CALGESFLLRDNPYTDKLIF.